These 24 T cell receptor beta chains originate from one sample sequenced in a study of glioma-infiltrating T cells. Amplification of TCR alpha and beta CDR3 regions from RNA used iRepertoire nested multiplex PCR. TCRdb reprocessed the multiplex PCR reads with MiXCR, giving one entry per CDR3 protein. Here the sample spans about 410,000 distinct CDR3 sequences, roughly 41% being singletons. Sequenced: glioma tissue, nonneoplastic brain tissue, or PBMCs (not recorded which). These receptors were taken from a human donor with low-grade glioma or glioblastoma, undergoing nonglioma brain surgery, or in good health (not recorded which).

Note on this clonotype: This may come from a read error, since a much larger clone is one base off. The chain uses TRBV2 and TRBJ1-1; D might be TRBD1 (5 bases). Germline CDR1 is SNHLY and CDR2 is FYNNEI. With 8 bases removed from V and 0 bases from J, the gap between germline ends came to 37 bases. There are 22 residues in the CDR3. The CDR3 coding sequence is TGTGCCAGCGGTCCATTGCGCCCGGCCTATCTTGGGGCCACAAGCTTGAACACTGAAGCTTTCTTT. Translating it yields CASGPLRPAYLGATSLNTEAFF.

This chain uses TRBV25-1 with TRBJ1-1; 8 bases agree with TRBD1. The J segment lost 0 bases and the V segment lost 6 bases, leaving 18 bases of the junction unmatched. CDR3 length equals 19 residues. Looked up from germline, CDR1 is MGHDK and CDR2 is SYGVNS. The CDR3 region is CASSPPPGQVKGLNTEAFF. The CDR3, as DNA: TGTGCCAGCAGCCCTCCCCCGGGACAGGTGAAGGGGTTGAACACTGAAGCTTTCTTT.

This clonotype showed up just a few times. The chain couples TRBV7-2 to TRBJ2-1; possible D gene TRBD2, 6 bases. Germline CDR1 SGHTA, CDR2 FQGNSA. This CDR3 has 16 amino acids. V was clipped by 5 bases and J by 2 bases, with 16 bases between them. The CDR3 DNA follows: TGTGCCAGCAGCCCCCAGGGAGGCATGGCCTACAATGAGCAGTTCTTC. The encoded protein is CASSPQGGMAYNEQFF.

This clonotype came up many times. This chain connects TRBV25-1 to TRBJ2-7; D is undetermined. Germline values: CDR1 MGHDK, CDR2 SYGVNS. CDR3 size: 8 residues. Trimming shortened V by 5 bases and J by 12 bases, and 5 bases separated the two germline ends. The CDR3 region is CASSYPYF. The CDR3 coding sequence is TGTGCCAGCAGTTACCCGTACTTC.

The CDR3 nucleotides read TGTGCCAGCAGCAAACAGGAGATGTTCCAAGAGACCCAGTACTTC. As protein: CASSKQEMFQETQYF. This sequence joins TRBV7-3 and TRBJ2-5; D perhaps matches TRBD1 (5 bases). CDR1 is SGHTA, CDR2 FQGTGA, per germline. V was clipped by 5 bases and J by 1 base, with 14 bases between them. The CDR3 spans 15 residues.

Ten or more counts support this clonotype. The genes are TRBV27 and TRBJ1-2; tentative D call: TRBD1 (6 bases). The V gene's germline CDR1 is MNHEY and CDR2 SMNVEV (reference sequence). Trimming pared 2 bases from V and 0 bases from J, leaving 10 bases between. This CDR3 contains 15 residues. The CDR3 protein is CASSLQGLPNYGYTF. DNA for the CDR3: TGTGCCAGCAGTTTACAGGGGCTGCCTAACTATGGCTACACCTTC.

This clonotype has just a few counts. The chain links TRBV7-9 to TRBJ2-1; possible D gene TRBD1, 6 bases. Germline loops: CDR1 SEHNR, CDR2 FQNEAQ (reference sequence). V shed 5 bases and J shed 5 bases, with 16 bases lying between them. This CDR3 comprises 15 residues. As DNA, the CDR3 is TGTGCCAGCAGCCGATATGGGACAAAACACAATGAGCAGTTCTTC. Protein: CASSRYGTKHNEQFF.

The table lists this clonotype with a few counts. This chain uses TRBV4-1 with TRBJ1-3; 8 bases align to TRBD1. This CDR3 region has 18 residues. Germline CDR1 reads MGHRA; CDR2 reads YSYEKL. The V segment lost 4 bases and the J segment 0 bases; nucleotides outside the gene matches: 11. The CDR3 loop reads CASSPREQGVYSGNTIYF. CDR3 nucleotide sequence: TGCGCCAGCAGCCCCCGGGAACAGGGGGTATACTCTGGAAACACCATATATTTT.

The chain uses TRBV6-2 or TRBV6-3 and TRBJ2-1; 10 nucleotides agree with TRBD2. V was clipped by 5 bases and J by 6 bases; unmatched bases: 7. This CDR3 spans 15 amino acids. Per germline, CDR1 MNHEY and CDR2 SVGEGT. CDR3 DNA sequence: TGTGCCAGCAGTGGCCCGGGACTAGCGTTCAATGAGCAGTTCTTC. Encoded protein: CASSGPGLAFNEQFF.

A word on this clonotype: This may be a read error: a much more frequent sequence differs by one nucleotide. The gene calls are TRBV28 and TRBJ1-1; no definite D call. CDR3 size: 13 residues. Trimming took 8 bases from V and 4 from J, leaving 14 bases between them. The germline V gene has CDR1 MDHEN and CDR2 SYDVKM. CDR3 protein: CASGPRWSTEAFF. DNA of the CDR3: TGTGCCAGCGGTCCTCGCTGGAGCACTGAAGCTTTCTTT. The full variable domain, with the rest looked up from reference TRBV28 and TRBJ1-1, is DVKVTQSSRYLVKRTGEKVFLECVQDMDHENMFWYRQDPGLGLRLIYFSYDVKMKEKGDIPEGYSVSREKKERFSLILESASTNQTSMYLCASGPRWSTEAFFGQGTRLTVV.

This clonotype was recorded a few times. The V and J genes are TRBV20-1 and TRBJ2-2; 11 nucleotides line up with TRBD1. V dropped 6 bases and J dropped 5; count of bases not matched to a gene: 5. Looked up from germline, CDR1 is DFQATT and CDR2 is SNEGSKA (reference sequence). The CDR3 contains 14 residues. CDR3 region: CSARDRGRTGELFF. For the CDR3, the DNA is TGCAGTGCCCGGGACAGGGGGAGAACCGGGGAGCTGTTTTTT.

Worth noting for this clonotype: This may come from a read error, since a much larger clone is one base off. This rearrangement joins TRBV6-2 or TRBV6-3 to TRBJ2-7; no clear D gene. The CDR3 length is 18 residues. Per the germline V gene, CDR1 is MNHEY and CDR2 is SVGEGT. CDR3 residues: CASSYKVTPVVSLYEQNF. The CDR3 DNA follows: TGTGCCAGCAGTTACAAGGTTACACCAGTGGTTTCACTCTACGAGCAGAACTTC.

This clonotype was seen ten or more times. The V gene is TRBV20-1, the J gene TRBJ2-1; 9 bases line up with TRBD1. Germline V lookup: CDR1 DFQATT, CDR2 SNEGSKA (reference sequence). Trimming cost V 6 bases and J 12 bases; bases outside gene matches: 12. The CDR3 extends over 13 amino acids. Written as DNA, the CDR3 is TGCAGTGCGCCGCCGGGACAGGGTTTAAGGCAGTTCTTC. Translated: CSAPPGQGLRQFF.

In this sample, this clonotype turned up many times. The chain recombines TRBV7-2 with TRBJ1-1; D is ambiguous. The V end lost 3 bases, the J end lost 7 bases, and 9 bases lay between the germline ends. This CDR3 region has 12 residues. Germline loops: CDR1 SGHTA, CDR2 FQGNSA. The CDR3 sequence is CASSFAYGEAFF. CDR3 sequence (DNA): TGTGCCAGCAGCTTCGCATACGGTGAAGCTTTCTTT.

This chain uses TRBV28 with TRBJ1-4; a weak D match, TRBD1 (5 bases). This CDR3 contains 14 residues. The ends were cut back, 7 bases at V and 7 bases at J, with 16 bases in the middle. Germline lookup yields CDR1 MDHEN and CDR2 SYDVKM. CDR3 loop: CASNDRKGGEKLFF. The CDR3 bases are TGTGCCAGCAATGACAGAAAAGGAGGTGAAAAACTGTTTTTT.

The rearrangement uses TRBV28 and TRBJ2-5, with D perhaps matching TRBD1 (6 bases). The CDR3 contains 14 residues. V shed 10 bases and J shed 4 bases, with 19 bases lying between them. Germline CDR1 MDHEN, CDR2 SYDVKM. CDR3: CATKLPGVPETQYF. The CDR3 DNA reads as TGTGCCACCAAACTTCCAGGGGTTCCAGAGACCCAGTACTTC.

With regard to this clonotype: This CDR3 fails to terminate in the conserved phenylalanine or tryptophan, so it likely reflects a read error. It is unclear where the CDR3 begins or ends on the DNA, so no DNA is shown, and the CDR3 is as TCRdb lists it. The chain has TRBV12-3 or TRBV12-4 and TRBJ2-3; no check of the table's D call, TRBD1, against the DNA was made. Including both end residues, the CDR3 is 13 amino acids long. This CDR3 reads CASSFYVRRLEDL.

Many counts were recorded for this clonotype. This chain joins TRBV6-2 or TRBV6-3 and TRBJ1-1; D ambiguous. V shed 6 bases and J shed 1 base, with 12 bases lying between them. In germline, CDR1 is MNHEY, CDR2 SVGEGT. The CDR3 runs 14 residues. CDR3 sequence: CASRPSYPNTEAFF. CDR3 DNA: TGTGCCAGCAGGCCCAGTTATCCGAACACTGAAGCTTTCTTT.

V and J are TRBV6-1 and TRBJ2-3, with 13 bases matching TRBD2. The CDR3 is made up of 17 amino acids. The V gene's germline CDR1 is MNHNS and CDR2 SASEGT. V was clipped by 6 bases and J by 3 bases; unmatched bases: 9. CDR3 residues: CASSPRTSGRRTDTQYF. CDR3 coding DNA: TGTGCCAGCAGCCCCCGGACTAGCGGGAGACGGACAGATACGCAGTATTTT.

In regard to this clonotype: Being one base from a much bigger clone, this may be a read error. J is TRBJ2-7 and V is TRBV6-1, with TRBD2 as a possible D gene (5 bases). V lost 0 bases, J lost 2 bases, and 8 bases lay in between. Looked up from germline, CDR1 is MNHNS and CDR2 is SASEGT. The length of the CDR3 is 14 residues. This chain's CDR3 is CASSEAPRAYEQYF. The CDR3 nucleotides read TGTGCCAGCAGTGAAGCACCGCGGGCCTACGAGCAGTACTTC.

This clonotype occurred a few times. J is TRBJ2-7 and V is TRBV7-2, with 11 bases that match TRBD2. V lost 5 bases, J lost 0 bases, and 6 bases stayed unmatched. Germline lookup yields CDR1 SGHTA and CDR2 FQGNSA. The CDR3 totals 16 residues. The CDR3 here is CASSHQTSGTSYEQYF. The CDR3 bases are TGTGCCAGCAGCCACCAGACTAGCGGGACCTCCTACGAGCAGTACTTC.

The rearrangement links TRBV20-1 to TRBJ2-7; D perhaps matches TRBD1 (6 bases). Trimming cost V 4 bases and J 0 bases, with 10 bases left between them. Germline-derived CDR1 and CDR2 are DFQATT and SNEGSKA (reference sequence). CDR3 length equals 13 residues. CDR3 region: CSATGTTSYEQYF. In nucleotides, the CDR3 is TGCAGTGCTACCGGGACAACCTCCTACGAGCAGTACTTC.

The chain employs TRBV6-5 and TRBJ2-1; 10 bases match TRBD2. V shed 0 bases and J 2 bases; nucleotides not matched to a gene: 10. Per the germline V gene, CDR1 is MNHEY and CDR2 is SVGAGI. The CDR3 is made up of 19 amino acids. This CDR3 is CASSYSPTGSGRAYNEQFF. The CDR3, as DNA: TGTGCCAGCAGTTACTCGCCAACTGGAAGCGGGAGGGCCTACAATGAGCAGTTCTTC.

The chain carries TRBV24-1 and TRBJ2-7, with 11 bases identical to TRBD2. The J call may be faulty, since TRBJ2-1 better matches the DNA end. CDR1 is KGHDR and CDR2 is SFDVKD in the germline V gene. The CDR3 is made up of 15 amino acids. The CDR3 region is CATSAQLAGDNEQFF. The CDR3 coding sequence is TGTGCCACCAGTGCACAACTAGCGGGGGACAATGAGCAGTTCTTC.